This T cell receptor beta chain was identified during a study of T cells in Graves' hyperthyroidism and ophthalmopathy. Overall study results and limits: In the blood, most expanded thyroid clonotypes above 0.001 appeared as well.

RNA transcripts were the template for amplifying TCR beta CDR3 regions. Researchers ran a first-round RT-PCR on the TCR CDR3 using the HTBI primer set. TCRdb fed the multiplex PCR reads into MiXCR, producing one record per CDR3 protein. The sample lists a few hundred thousand distinct CDR3 sequences, around 15% occurring once. Diagnoses rested on clinical symptoms, serum thyroxine and TRAb, thyroid ultrasound and orbital computed tomography. Out of roughly 10 ml of fresh peripheral blood came the PBMCs. A word on this clonotype: Its antigen is undetermined. Here the CDR3 omits its conserved ending phenylalanine or tryptophan, so a read error is the likely source.

The CDR3 spans 13 residues. CDR1 and CDR2 (germline): MNHEY, SMNVEV (reference sequence). V lost 3 bases and J lost 8, with 8 bases in between. The chain recombines TRBV27 with TRBJ1-6; no clear D. The sequence derives from a woman between 25 and 40 years old with Graves' ophthalmopathy. Input material: blood. The CDR3 sequence: CASSFNRDSPLHS. The CDR3 DNA sequence: TGTGCCAGCAGTTTTAATAGGGATTCACCCCTCCACTCT.